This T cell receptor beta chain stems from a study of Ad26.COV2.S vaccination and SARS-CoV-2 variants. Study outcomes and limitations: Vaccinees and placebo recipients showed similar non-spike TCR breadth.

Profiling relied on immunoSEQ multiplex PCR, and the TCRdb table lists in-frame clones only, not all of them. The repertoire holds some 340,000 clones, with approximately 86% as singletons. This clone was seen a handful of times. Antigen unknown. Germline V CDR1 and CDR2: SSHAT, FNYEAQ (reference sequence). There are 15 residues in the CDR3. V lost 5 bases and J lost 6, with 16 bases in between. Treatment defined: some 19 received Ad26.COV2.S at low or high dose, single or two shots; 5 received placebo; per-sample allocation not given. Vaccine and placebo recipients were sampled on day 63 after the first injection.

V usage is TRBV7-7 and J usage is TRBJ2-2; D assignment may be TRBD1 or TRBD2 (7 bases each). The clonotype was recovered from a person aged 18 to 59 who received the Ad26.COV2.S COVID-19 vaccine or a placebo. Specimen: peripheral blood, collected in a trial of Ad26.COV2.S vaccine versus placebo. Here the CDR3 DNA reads TGTGCCAGCAGCCCCAGGGGGGGGCAACCCGGGGAGCTGTTTTTT. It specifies CASSPRGGQPGELFF.